These 21 T cell receptor beta chains share one sample of origin, sequenced in a study of control samples from healthy donors and cancer patients. Measured with immunoSEQ multiplex PCR; TCRdb has only the in-frame clones, and not every one. The table has 110,000 or so clones, roughly nine tenths seen once. Sequencing was performed on blood. All receptors come from a man over 45 in good health.

V usage is TRBV5-1 and J usage is TRBJ2-1; possible D gene TRBD2, 6 bases. This CDR3 has 15 residues. Per the germline V gene, CDR1 is SGHRS and CDR2 is YFSETQ. Trimming removed 0 bases from V and 4 bases from J, with 11 bases in between. CDR3 bases: TGCGCCAGCAGCTTGGGGGAGGCAGGGTACAATGAGCAGTTCTTC. Translating it yields CASSLGEAGYNEQFF.

The CDR3 region is CASSQIQETQYF. CDR3 coding DNA: TGTGCCAGCAGCCAGATCCAAGAGACCCAGTACTTC. The J gene is TRBJ2-5, the V gene TRBV3-1 (or the pseudogene TRBV3-2); D is undetermined. There are 12 residues in the CDR3. CDR1 is LGHDT and CDR2 is YNNKEL in the germline V gene (reference sequence). V dropped 3 bases and J dropped 1 base, with 3 bases sitting between them.

The sample holds one count of this clone. The chain's CDR3 is CASTGGVTYEQYF. DNA for the CDR3: TGTGCCAGTACAGGGGGCGTCACCTACGAGCAGTACTTC. The genes are TRBV6-5 and TRBJ2-7, with TRBD1 matching over 9 bases. J lost 2 bases, V lost 9 bases, and 5 bases had no gene match. CDR1 MNHEY and CDR2 SVGAGI come from the germline V gene. The CDR3 totals 13 residues.

V is TRBV10-3 and J is TRBJ1-3; D might be TRBD1 (6 bases). Germline V gene sequence: CDR1 ENHRY, CDR2 SYGVKD. The CDR3 sequence is 16 residues long. V was clipped by 1 base and J by 1 base, with 11 bases between them. The CDR3 spells CAISEWSGTSGNTIYF. As DNA, the CDR3 is TGTGCCATCAGTGAGTGGTCCGGGACATCTGGAAACACCATATATTTT.

This rearrangement joins TRBV6-6 to TRBJ1-1; D might be TRBD1 (6 bases). Per the germline V gene, CDR1 is MNHNY and CDR2 is SVGAGI (reference sequence). V gave up 5 bases and J gave up 4 bases, with 11 bases separating them. This CDR3 is built from 13 residues. The CDR3 DNA follows: TGTGCCAGCAGTGATCGACAGGCCACTGAAGCTTTCTTT. Protein: CASSDRQATEAFF.

This clone was counted only a few times. The rearrangement links TRBV5-1 to TRBJ2-3; 9 bases are a match to TRBD1. Germline CDR1 SGHRS, CDR2 YFSETQ. V lost 0 bases and J lost 0; bases outside the gene matches: 2. CDR3 length equals 16 residues. The CDR3 nucleotides read TGCGCCAGCAGCTTGGGACAGGGGGTGAGCACAGATACGCAGTATTTT. Translation gives CASSLGQGVSTDTQYF.

This rearrangement joins TRBV2 to TRBJ1-1; TRBD1 might be the D (6 bases). The CDR3 length is 15 residues. Trimming removed 2 bases at V and 0 bases at J, with 10 bases between. The germline V gene has CDR1 SNHLY and CDR2 FYNNEI. CDR3 DNA: TGTGCCAGCAGTGAAAGGCGGACAGTGAACACTGAAGCTTTCTTT. It translates to CASSERRTVNTEAFF. The complete variable domain, with remaining parts taken from reference TRBV2 and TRBJ1-1, reads EPEVTQTPSHQVTQMGQEVILRCVPISNHLYFYWYRQILGQKVEFLVSFYNNEISEKSEIFDDQFSVERPDGSNFTLKIRSTKLEDSAMYFCASSERRTVNTEAFFGQGTRLTVV.

The rearrangement links TRBV5-1 to TRBJ2-1; weak D call: TRBD1 (8 bases). Per the germline V gene, CDR1 is SGHRS and CDR2 is YFSETQ. Trimming shortened V by 4 bases and J by 7 bases, and 21 bases separated the two germline ends. There are 16 residues in the CDR3. CDR3 sequence: CASSRGGAQGENEQFF. The CDR3 DNA reads TGCGCCAGCAGCCGGGGAGGGGCACAGGGGGAGAATGAGCAGTTCTTC.

The CDR3 sequence is CASSPILSGADEQFF. CDR3 nucleotides: TGTGCCAGCAGTCCAATACTCTCCGGGGCGGATGAGCAGTTCTTC. The chain couples TRBV2 to TRBJ2-1; perhaps D is TRBD1 or TRBD2 (5 bases each). V dropped 5 bases and J dropped 8 bases, with 19 bases sitting between them. The CDR3 sequence is 15 residues long. Germline V gives CDR1 SNHLY, CDR2 FYNNEI.

This chain links TRBV4-1 with TRBJ1-5; the match to TRBD1 covers 10 bases. The CDR3 is 19 amino acids. V shed 3 bases and J 0 bases; nucleotides not matched to a gene: 11. Looked up from germline, CDR1 is MGHRA and CDR2 is YSYEKL. As DNA, the CDR3 is TGCGCCAGCAGCCAGACGGGACAGGGGATCGGTAATAGCAATCAGCCCCAGCATTTT. Amino acids: CASSQTGQGIGNSNQPQHF.

The gene calls are TRBV18 and TRBJ1-5, with D hard to call. Germline V gene sequence: CDR1 KGHSH, CDR2 LQKENI. Deletions cut 4 bases from V and 1 base from J, with 5 bases between. The CDR3 runs to 13 residues. The CDR3 is CASSQGSNQPQHF. CDR3 sequence (DNA): TGTGCCAGCTCACAGGGCAGCAATCAGCCCCAGCATTTT.

The V gene is TRBV7-7, the J gene TRBJ2-3; 11 positions match TRBD2. Germline V gives CDR1 SSHAT, CDR2 FNYEAQ (reference sequence). Trimming removed 2 bases from V and 1 base from J; junction bases left unmatched: 11. This CDR3 is built from 19 residues. The chain's CDR3 is CASSLRPLSGGVGTDTQYF. In DNA form, the CDR3 reads TGTGCCAGCAGCTTACGGCCCCTTAGCGGGGGGGTCGGCACAGATACGCAGTATTTT.

The chain has TRBV5-1 and TRBJ1-6; maybe TRBD1 (5 bases). Germline lookup yields CDR1 SGHRS and CDR2 YFSETQ. This CDR3 spans 15 amino acids. Trimming cost V 4 bases and J 5 bases, with 13 bases left between them. The CDR3 spells CASSPSGRDNSPLHF. The CDR3 coding sequence is TGCGCCAGCAGCCCCTCGGGACGGGATAATTCACCCCTCCACTTT. Supplemented by reference TRBV5-1 and TRBJ1-6, the full variable domain reads KAGVTQTPRYLIKTRGQQVTLSCSPISGHRSVSWYQQTPGQGLQFLFEYFSETQRNKGNFPGRFSGRQFSNSRSEMNVSTLELGDSALYLCASSPSGRDNSPLHFGNGTRLTVT.

The chain has TRBV21-1 and TRBJ2-7; TRBD1 is taken as the D call from the table, unchecked against the DNA. TRBV21-1 is noted as a pseudogene. This CDR3 contains 15 residues. CDR3: CASSASTGGKYEQYF. Here the CDR3 DNA reads TGTGCCAGCAGCGCCTCGACAGGGGGTAAGTACGAGCAGTACTTC.

This chain uses TRBV3-1 (or the pseudogene TRBV3-2) with TRBJ2-3; TRBD2 agrees at 10 bases. Trimming took 0 bases from V and 11 from J; bases not matched to a gene: 8. Germline values: CDR1 LGHDT, CDR2 YNNKEL (reference sequence). The CDR3 is 15 residues long. The CDR3 loop reads CASSQDRLAGEGQYF. The CDR3 DNA sequence: TGTGCCAGCAGCCAAGATAGGCTAGCGGGGGAGGGGCAGTATTTT.

This clone was seen only once. The chain is built from TRBV12-5 and TRBJ2-2, with unresolved D. Deletions cut 8 bases from V and 6 bases from J, with 10 bases between. Germline CDR1 LGHNT, CDR2 FRNRAP. The CDR3 sequence is 12 residues long. CDR3 in amino acids: CASSSAPGELFF. The CDR3 region has the DNA TGTGCTAGTTCCAGCGCCCCCGGGGAGCTGTTTTTT.

The chain recombines TRBV18 with TRBJ2-7, with 11 bases lining up with TRBD1. The CDR3 is made up of 13 amino acids. Looked up from germline, CDR1 is KGHSH and CDR2 is LQKENI. V shed 9 bases, J shed 7 bases, and the junction held 8 bases outside the gene matches. The CDR3 reads CASLGQGVLEQYF. Written as DNA, the CDR3 is TGTGCCAGTTTGGGACAGGGGGTGTTGGAGCAGTACTTC.

This chain links TRBV3-1 (or the pseudogene TRBV3-2) with TRBJ1-2, with D hard to call. The CDR3 is made up of 15 amino acids. V was trimmed by 2 bases and J by 3 bases, leaving 13 bases between them. In germline, CDR1 is LGHDT, CDR2 YNNKEL (reference sequence). CDR3 sequence (DNA): TGTGCCAGCAGCCAATGGGGAACACCCTACTATGGCTACACCTTC. Encoded protein: CASSQWGTPYYGYTF.

The chain recombines TRBV6-5 with TRBJ2-1; D is perhaps TRBD2 (6 bases). Germline V CDR1 and CDR2: MNHEY, SVGAGI. V gave up 5 bases and J gave up 0 bases, with 11 bases separating them. The CDR3 extends over 15 amino acids. CDR3 in amino acids: CASSRDFSSYNEQFF. CDR3 bases: TGTGCCAGCAGTCGGGACTTCAGCTCCTACAATGAGCAGTTCTTC.

Many counts were recorded for this clone. Other DNA sequences from this sample encode an identical CDR3 as well. V gene TRBV5-1 combines with J gene TRBJ1-5; tentatively, D is TRBD1 (6 bases). The CDR3 extends over 14 amino acids. Germline lookup yields CDR1 SGHRS and CDR2 YFSETQ. The ends were cut back, 4 bases at V and 5 bases at J, with 13 bases in the middle. In nucleotides, the CDR3 is TGCGCCAGCAGCCCGGGCAACAGGGATCAGCCCCAGCATTTT. It translates to CASSPGNRDQPQHF.

This chain links TRBV24-1 with TRBJ2-1; TRBD1 matches at 8 bases. CDR3 length equals 14 residues. The V and J ends lost 7 bases and 6 bases, in that order; junction bases with no gene match: 7. CDR1 and CDR2 (germline): KGHDR, SFDVKD. This CDR3 is CATRGRQGANEQFF. CDR3 nucleotide sequence: TGTGCCACCAGAGGGCGGCAGGGGGCCAATGAGCAGTTCTTC.